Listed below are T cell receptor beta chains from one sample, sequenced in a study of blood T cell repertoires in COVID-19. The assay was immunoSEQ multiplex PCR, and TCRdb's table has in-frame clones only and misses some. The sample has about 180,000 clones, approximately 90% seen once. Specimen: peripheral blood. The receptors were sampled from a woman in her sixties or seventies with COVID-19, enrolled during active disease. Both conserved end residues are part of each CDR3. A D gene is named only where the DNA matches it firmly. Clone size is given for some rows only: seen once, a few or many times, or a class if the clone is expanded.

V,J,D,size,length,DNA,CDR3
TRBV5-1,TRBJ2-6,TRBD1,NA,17,TGCGCCAGCAGAGTTTCAGGGGGCGATTCCGGGGCCAACGTCCTGACTTTC,CASRVSGGDSGANVLTF
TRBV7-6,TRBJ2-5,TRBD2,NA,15,TGTGCCAGCAGCGGGGGACTAGCGGGAGATGGGACCCAGTACTTC,CASSGGLAGDGTQYF
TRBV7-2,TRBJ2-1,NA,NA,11,TGTGCCAGCAGCGCCGACTTGGGGCAGTTCTTC,CASSADLGQFF
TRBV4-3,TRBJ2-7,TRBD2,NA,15,TGCGCCAGCAGCCGTATAGCGGGTACGGCCTACGAGCAGTACTTC,CASSRIAGTAYEQYF
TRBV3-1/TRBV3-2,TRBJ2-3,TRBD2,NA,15,TGTGCCAGCAGCCAAGTCCTAGCGGGAGAAGATACGCAGTATTTT,CASSQVLAGEDTQYF
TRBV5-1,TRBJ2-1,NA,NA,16,TGCGCCAGCAGCGTCCGGACGGGGAGCTCCTACAATGAGCAGTTCTTC,CASSVRTGSSYNEQFF
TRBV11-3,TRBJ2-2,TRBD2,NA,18,TGTGCCAGCAGCTTCCAGCTAGCGGGAGTCGGTAACACCGGGGAGCTGTTTTTT,CASSFQLAGVGNTGELFF
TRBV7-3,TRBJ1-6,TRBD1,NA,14,TGTGCCAGCAGCTTGGGGACAGAAAATTCACCCCTCCACTTT,CASSLGTENSPLHF
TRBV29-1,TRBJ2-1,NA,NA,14,TGCAGCGTTGAAAGGGGGAATTCCTACAATGAGCAGTTCTTC,CSVERGNSYNEQFF
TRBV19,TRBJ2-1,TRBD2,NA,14,TGTGCCAGTAGTATGGATCTAGCGGGTGTTGAGCAGTTCTTC,CASSMDLAGVEQFF
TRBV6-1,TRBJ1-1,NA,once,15,TGTGCCAGCAGTGAAGGGGCTGGGGGGGTGGAAGAAGCTTTCTTT,CASSEGAGGVEEAFF
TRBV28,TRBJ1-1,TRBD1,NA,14,TGTGCCAGCAGTCCTTTGACAGGGTCGACTGAAGCTTTCTTT,CASSPLTGSTEAFF
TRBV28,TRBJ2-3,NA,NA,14,TGTGCCAGCAGCGGGGGAGGAGGAACAGATACGCAGTATTTT,CASSGGGGTDTQYF
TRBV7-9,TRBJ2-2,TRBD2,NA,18,TGTGCCAGCAGTCCCCGGGGACTAGCGGGAGTCAGGACCGGGGAGCTGTTTTTT,CASSPRGLAGVRTGELFF
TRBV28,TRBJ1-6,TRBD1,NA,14,TGTGCCAGCAGTCGAACAGGGGGTAATTCACCCCTCCACTTT,CASSRTGGNSPLHF
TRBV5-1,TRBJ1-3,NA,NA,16,TGCGCCAGCAGCTGGGAGGAGACAGACTCTGGAAACACCATATATTTT,CASSWEETDSGNTIYF